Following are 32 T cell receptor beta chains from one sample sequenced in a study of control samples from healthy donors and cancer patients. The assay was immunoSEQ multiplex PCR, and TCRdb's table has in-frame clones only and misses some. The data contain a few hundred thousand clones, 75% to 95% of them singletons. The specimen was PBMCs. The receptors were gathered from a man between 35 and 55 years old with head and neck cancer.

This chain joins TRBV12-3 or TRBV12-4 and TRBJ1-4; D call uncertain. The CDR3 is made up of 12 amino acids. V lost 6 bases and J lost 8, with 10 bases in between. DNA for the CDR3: TGTGCCAGCAGCCGCATCGGGGAAAAACTGTTTTTT. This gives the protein CASSRIGEKLFF.

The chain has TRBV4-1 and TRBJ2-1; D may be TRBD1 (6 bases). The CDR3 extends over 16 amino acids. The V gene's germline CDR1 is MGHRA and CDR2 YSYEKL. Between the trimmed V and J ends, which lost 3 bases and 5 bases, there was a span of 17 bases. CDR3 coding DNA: TGCGCCAGCAGCCAGCCCTTAGGGGGAGAGAACAATGAGCAGTTCTTC. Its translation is CASSQPLGGENNEQFF.

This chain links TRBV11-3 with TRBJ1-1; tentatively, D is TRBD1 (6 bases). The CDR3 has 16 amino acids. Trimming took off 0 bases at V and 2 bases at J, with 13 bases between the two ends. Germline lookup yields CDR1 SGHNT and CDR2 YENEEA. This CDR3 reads CASSLDSTGYNTEAFF. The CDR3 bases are TGTGCCAGCAGCTTAGACTCGACAGGCTACAACACTGAAGCTTTCTTT.

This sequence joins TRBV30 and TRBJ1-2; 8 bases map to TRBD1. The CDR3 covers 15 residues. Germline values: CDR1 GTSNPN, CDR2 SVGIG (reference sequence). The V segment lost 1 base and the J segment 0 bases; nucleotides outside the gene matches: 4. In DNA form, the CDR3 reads TGTGCCTGGAGTGACCAGGGGGCGACTAACTATGGCTACACCTTC. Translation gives CAWSDQGATNYGYTF.

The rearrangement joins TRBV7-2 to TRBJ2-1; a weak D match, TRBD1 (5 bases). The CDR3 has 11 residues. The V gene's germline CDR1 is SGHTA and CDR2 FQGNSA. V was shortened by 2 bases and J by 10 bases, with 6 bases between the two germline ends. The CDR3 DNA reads TGTGCCAGCAGCTTACCAGGGGAGCAGTTCTTC. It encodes CASSLPGEQFF.

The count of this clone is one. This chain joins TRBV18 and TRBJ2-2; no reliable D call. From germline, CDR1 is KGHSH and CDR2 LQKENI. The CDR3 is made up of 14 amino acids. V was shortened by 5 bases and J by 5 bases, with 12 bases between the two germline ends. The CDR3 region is CASSSSLRTGELFF. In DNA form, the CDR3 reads TGTGCCAGCTCATCCAGCTTGAGGACCGGGGAGCTGTTTTTT.

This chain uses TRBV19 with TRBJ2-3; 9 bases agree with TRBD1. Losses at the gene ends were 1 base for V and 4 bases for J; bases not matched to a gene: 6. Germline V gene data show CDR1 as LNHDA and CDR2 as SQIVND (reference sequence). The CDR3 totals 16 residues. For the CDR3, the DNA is TGTGCCAGTAGTATAGCCGGGACAGGGAGTCCAGATACGCAGTATTTT. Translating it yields CASSIAGTGSPDTQYF.

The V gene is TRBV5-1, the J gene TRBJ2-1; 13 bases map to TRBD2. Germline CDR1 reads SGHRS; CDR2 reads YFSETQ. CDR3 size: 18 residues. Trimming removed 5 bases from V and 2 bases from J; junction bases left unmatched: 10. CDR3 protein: CASREGLAGQSPYNEQFF. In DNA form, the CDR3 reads TGCGCCAGCAGGGAGGGACTAGCGGGGCAAAGCCCCTACAATGAGCAGTTCTTC.

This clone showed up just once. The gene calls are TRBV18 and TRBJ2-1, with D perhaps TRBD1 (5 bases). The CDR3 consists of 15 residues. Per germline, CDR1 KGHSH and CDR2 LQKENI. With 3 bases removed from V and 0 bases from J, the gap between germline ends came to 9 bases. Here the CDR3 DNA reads TGTGCCAGCTCACCCCTGACAGACTCCTACAATGAGCAGTTCTTC. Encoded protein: CASSPLTDSYNEQFF.

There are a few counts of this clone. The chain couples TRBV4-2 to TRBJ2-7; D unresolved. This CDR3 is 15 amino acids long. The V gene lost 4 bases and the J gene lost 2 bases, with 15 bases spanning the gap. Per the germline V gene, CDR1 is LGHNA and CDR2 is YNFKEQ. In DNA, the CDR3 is TGTGCCAGCAGCCCCATTGCCGTCGTCGCCTACGAGCAGTACTTC. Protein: CASSPIAVVAYEQYF.

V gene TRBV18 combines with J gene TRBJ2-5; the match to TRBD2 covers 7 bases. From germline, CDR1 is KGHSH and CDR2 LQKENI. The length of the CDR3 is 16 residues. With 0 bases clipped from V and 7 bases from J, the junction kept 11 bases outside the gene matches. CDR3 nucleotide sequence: TGTGCCAGCTCACCACCGGGCGGGGGATCAGACGGGACCCAGTACTTC. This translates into CASSPPGGGSDGTQYF.

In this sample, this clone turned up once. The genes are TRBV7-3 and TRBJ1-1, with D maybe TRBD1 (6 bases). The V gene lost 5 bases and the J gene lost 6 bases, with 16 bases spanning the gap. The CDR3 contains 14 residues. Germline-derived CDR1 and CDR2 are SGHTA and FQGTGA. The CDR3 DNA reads TGTGCCAGCAGCCAGGGGACGGGAGGATCTGAAGCTTTCTTT. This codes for CASSQGTGGSEAFF.

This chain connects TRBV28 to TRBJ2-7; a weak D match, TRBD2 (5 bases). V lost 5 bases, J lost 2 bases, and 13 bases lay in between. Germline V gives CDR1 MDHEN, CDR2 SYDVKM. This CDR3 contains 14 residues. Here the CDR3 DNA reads TGTGCCAGCAGTGTTCGAATGCGGGCCTACGAGCAGTACTTC. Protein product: CASSVRMRAYEQYF.

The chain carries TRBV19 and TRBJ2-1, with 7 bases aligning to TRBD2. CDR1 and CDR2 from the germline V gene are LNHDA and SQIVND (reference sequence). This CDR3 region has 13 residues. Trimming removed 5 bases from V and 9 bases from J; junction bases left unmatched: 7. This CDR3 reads CASSPTAGVEQFF. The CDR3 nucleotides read TGTGCCAGTAGTCCGACGGCGGGGGTTGAGCAGTTCTTC. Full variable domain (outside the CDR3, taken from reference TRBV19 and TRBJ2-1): DGGITQSPKYLFRKEGQNVTLSCEQNLNHDAMYWYRQDPGQGLRLIYYSQIVNDFQKGDIAEGYSVSREKKESFPLTVTSAQKNPTAFYLCASSPTAGVEQFFGPGTRLTVL.

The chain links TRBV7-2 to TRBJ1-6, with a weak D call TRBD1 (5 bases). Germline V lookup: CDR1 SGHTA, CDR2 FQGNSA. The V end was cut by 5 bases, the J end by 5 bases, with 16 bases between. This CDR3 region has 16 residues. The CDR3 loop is CASSAEGLGDNSPLHF. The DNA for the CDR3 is TGTGCCAGCAGCGCGGAAGGGTTAGGGGATAATTCACCCCTCCACTTT.

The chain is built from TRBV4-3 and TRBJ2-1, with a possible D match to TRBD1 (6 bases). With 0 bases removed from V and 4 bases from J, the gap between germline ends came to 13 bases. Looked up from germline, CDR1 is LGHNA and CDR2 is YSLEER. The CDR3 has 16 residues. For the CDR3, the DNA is TGCGCCAGCAGCCAAGATTCCGCGACAGGTTACAATGAGCAGTTCTTC. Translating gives CASSQDSATGYNEQFF.

Here the CDR3 reads CASSHRAGGTDTQYF. The CDR3 DNA reads as TGTGCCAGCAGTCACAGAGCGGGAGGCACAGATACGCAGTATTTT. V and J are TRBV28 and TRBJ2-3; TRBD2 agrees at 8 bases. Germline V gene sequence: CDR1 MDHEN, CDR2 SYDVKM. J gave up 1 base and V 5 bases, and 5 bases lay outside the gene matches. The CDR3 contains 15 residues.

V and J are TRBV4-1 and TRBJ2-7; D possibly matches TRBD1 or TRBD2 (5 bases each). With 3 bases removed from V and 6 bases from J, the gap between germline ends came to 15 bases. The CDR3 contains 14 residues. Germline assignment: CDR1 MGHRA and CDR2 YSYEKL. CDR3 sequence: CASSHLGAGREQYF. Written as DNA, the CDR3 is TGCGCCAGCAGCCACCTCGGGGCAGGGCGCGAGCAGTACTTC.

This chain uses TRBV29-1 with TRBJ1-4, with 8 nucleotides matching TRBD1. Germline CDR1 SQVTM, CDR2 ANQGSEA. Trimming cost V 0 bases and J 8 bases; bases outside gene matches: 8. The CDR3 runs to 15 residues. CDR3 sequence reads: CSVEDPGTGGEKLFF. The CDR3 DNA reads TGCAGCGTTGAAGACCCCGGGACAGGAGGGGAAAAACTGTTTTTT. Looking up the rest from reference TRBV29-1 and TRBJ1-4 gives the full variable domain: SAVISQKPSRDICQRGTSLTIQCQVDSQVTMMFWYRQQPGQSLTLIATANQGSEATYESGFVIDKFPISRPNLTFSTLTVSNMSPEDSSIYLCSVEDPGTGGEKLFFGSGTQLSVL.

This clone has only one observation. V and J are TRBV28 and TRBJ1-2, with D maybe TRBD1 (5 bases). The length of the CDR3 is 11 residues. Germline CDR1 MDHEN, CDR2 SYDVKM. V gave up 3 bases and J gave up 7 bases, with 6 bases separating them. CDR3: CASSLGVGYTF. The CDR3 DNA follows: TGTGCCAGCAGTTTGGGGGTTGGCTACACCTTC.

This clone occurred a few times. The CDR3 here is CASRGGLFSPLHF. The CDR3 nucleotides are TGTGCCAGCAGAGGGGGTTTGTTTTCACCCCTCCACTTT. The J gene is TRBJ1-6, the V gene TRBV11-2, with a tentative D call TRBD1 (6 bases). The CDR3 is 13 amino acids. Between the trimmed V and J ends, which lost 6 bases and 9 bases, there was a span of 12 bases. Germline V lookup: CDR1 SGHAT, CDR2 FQNNGV.

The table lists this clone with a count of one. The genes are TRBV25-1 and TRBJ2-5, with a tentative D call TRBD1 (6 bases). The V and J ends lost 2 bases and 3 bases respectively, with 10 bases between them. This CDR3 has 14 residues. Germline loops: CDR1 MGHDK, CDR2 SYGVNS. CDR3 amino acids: CASSEPRTEETQYF. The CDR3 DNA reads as TGTGCCAGCAGTGAACCCCGGACAGAAGAGACCCAGTACTTC.

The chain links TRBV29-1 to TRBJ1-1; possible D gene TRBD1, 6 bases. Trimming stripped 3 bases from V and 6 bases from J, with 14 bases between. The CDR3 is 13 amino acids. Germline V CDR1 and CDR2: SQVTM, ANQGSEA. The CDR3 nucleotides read TGCAGCGTTGATAGGGGGGGAAGGCCTGAAGCTTTCTTT. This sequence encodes CSVDRGGRPEAFF. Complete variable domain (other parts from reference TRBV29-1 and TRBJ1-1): SAVISQKPSRDICQRGTSLTIQCQVDSQVTMMFWYRQQPGQSLTLIATANQGSEATYESGFVIDKFPISRPNLTFSTLTVSNMSPEDSSIYLCSVDRGGRPEAFFGQGTRLTVV.

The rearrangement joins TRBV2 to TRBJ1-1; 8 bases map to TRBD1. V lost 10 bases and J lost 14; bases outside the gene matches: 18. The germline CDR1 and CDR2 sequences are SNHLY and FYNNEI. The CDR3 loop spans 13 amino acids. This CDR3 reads CATPLVTGGNPFF. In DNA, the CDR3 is TGTGCCACTCCCCTGGTTACAGGGGGTAACCCCTTCTTT.

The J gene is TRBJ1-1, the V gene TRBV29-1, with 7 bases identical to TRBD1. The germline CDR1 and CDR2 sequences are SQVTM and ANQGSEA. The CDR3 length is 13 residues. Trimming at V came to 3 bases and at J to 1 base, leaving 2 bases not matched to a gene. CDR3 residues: CSVDEGANTEAFF. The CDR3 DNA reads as TGCAGCGTTGATGAGGGGGCGAACACTGAAGCTTTCTTT.

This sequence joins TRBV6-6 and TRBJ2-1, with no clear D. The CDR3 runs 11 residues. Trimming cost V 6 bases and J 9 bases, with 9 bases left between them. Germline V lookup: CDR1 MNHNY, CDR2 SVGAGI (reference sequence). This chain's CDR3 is CASSPWGEQFF. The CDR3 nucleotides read TGTGCCAGCAGCCCCTGGGGTGAGCAGTTCTTC.

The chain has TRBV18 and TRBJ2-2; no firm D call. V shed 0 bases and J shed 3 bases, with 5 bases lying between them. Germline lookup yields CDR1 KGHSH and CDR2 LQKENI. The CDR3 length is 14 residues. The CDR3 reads CASSPPTDTGELFF. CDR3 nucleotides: TGTGCCAGCTCACCACCTACAGACACCGGGGAGCTGTTTTTT.

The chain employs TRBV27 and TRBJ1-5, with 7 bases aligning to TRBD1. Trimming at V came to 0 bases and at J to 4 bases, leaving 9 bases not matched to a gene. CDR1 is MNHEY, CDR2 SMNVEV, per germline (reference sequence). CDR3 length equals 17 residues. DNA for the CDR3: TGTGCCAGCAGTTTATCAGGGAGAGGGGGCGGAAATCAGCCCCAGCATTTT. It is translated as CASSLSGRGGGNQPQHF.

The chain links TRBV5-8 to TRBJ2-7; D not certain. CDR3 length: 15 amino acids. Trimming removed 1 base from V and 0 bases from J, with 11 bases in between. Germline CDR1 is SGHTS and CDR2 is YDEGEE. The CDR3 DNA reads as TGTGCCAGCAGCTTGTCGTGGCCTAGCTCCTACGAGCAGTACTTC. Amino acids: CASSLSWPSSYEQYF.

The CDR3 coding sequence is TGTGCCAGCAGCTTGTATGTCAAGGACGGAAACACCGGGGAGCTGTTTTTT. The encoded protein is CASSLYVKDGNTGELFF. This rearrangement joins TRBV5-6 to TRBJ2-2; no reliable D call. Germline CDR1 and CDR2: SGHDT and YYEEEE. The CDR3 contains 17 residues. V lost 1 base and J lost 2, with 15 bases in between.

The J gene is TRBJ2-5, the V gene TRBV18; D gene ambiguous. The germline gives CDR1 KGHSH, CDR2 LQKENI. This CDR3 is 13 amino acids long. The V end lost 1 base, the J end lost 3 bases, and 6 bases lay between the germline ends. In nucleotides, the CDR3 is TGTGCCAGCTCACCACGAGTAGAAGAGACCCAGTACTTC. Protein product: CASSPRVEETQYF.

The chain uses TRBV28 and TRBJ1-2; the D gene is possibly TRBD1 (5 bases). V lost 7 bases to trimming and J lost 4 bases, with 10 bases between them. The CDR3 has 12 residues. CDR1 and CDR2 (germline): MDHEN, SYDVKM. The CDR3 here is CASTPGAYGYTF. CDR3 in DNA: TGTGCCAGCACCCCCGGGGCCTATGGCTACACCTTC.